These T cell receptor beta chains were read from a single sample in a study of response to subunit inactivated influenza vaccine. TCRdb recomputed calls from the RT-PCR reads with MiXCR, one row per CDR3 protein. The repertoire includes 650,000 or so distinct CDR3 sequences, 12% to 15% of them detected once, and about 7.6% sits in the top ten. Sequenced material: PBMCs from blood, taken around 15 days before vaccination. These receptors were collected from a man aged 45 to 65 who received an inactivated influenza vaccine. CDR3s include the opening cysteine and the closing phenylalanine or tryptophan. A D gene is named only where the DNA matches it firmly. Clone size, where shown, is once, few, many, or a class for clones that have expanded.

v_gene	abundance	j_gene	d_gene	CDR3nt	CDR3aa
TRBV7-9	few	TRBJ1-1	NA	TGTGCCAGCAGCTCTCCCCGGGGACAAGTCGGGGGCACTGAAGCTTTCTTT	CASSSPRGQVGGTEAFF
TRBV29-1	many	TRBJ1-1	NA	TGCAGCGTTGAAAGCAGGTTGAACACTGAAGCTTTCTTT	CSVESRLNTEAFF
TRBV20-1	few	TRBJ2-5	TRBD1	TGCAGTGCAAGATGGACAGGGAGGATGGAGACCCAGTACTTC	CSARWTGRMETQYF
TRBV5-1	few	TRBJ1-4	NA	TGCGCCAGCAGCGTCGGAAGCACTCATGAAAAACTGTTTTTT	CASSVGSTHEKLFF
TRBV18	few	TRBJ2-1	TRBD2	TGTGCCAGCTCACCCAGCAAAAGCGGGGGGCTTAATGAGCAGTTCTTC	CASSPSKSGGLNEQFF
TRBV6-5	NA	TRBJ1-1	NA	TGTGCCAGCAGTTACAGTCGCAGGGGGAACACTGAAGCTTTCTTT	CASSYSRRGNTEAFF
TRBV29-1	many	TRBJ2-7	NA	TGCAGCGTTGTTGAAGTATACGAGCAGTACTTC	CSVVEVYEQYF
TRBV30	NA	TRBJ1-1	NA	TGTGCCTGGAGTGTCATGTACAACACTGAAGCTTTCTTT	CAWSVMYNTEAFF
TRBV12-3/TRBV12-4	few	TRBJ2-3	NA	TGTGCCAGCAGGTCCGACACAGATACGCAGTATTTT	CASRSDTDTQYF
TRBV6-2/TRBV6-3	few	TRBJ2-1	TRBD2	TGTGCCAGCTTCTCCCGGGTAGCGGGGTTGAATGAGCAGTTCTTC	CASFSRVAGLNEQFF
TRBV4-2	NA	TRBJ2-1	TRBD2	TGTGCCAGCAGCCCACCTACCGGGAGGGGGTTGGACAATGAGCAGTTCTTC	CASSPPTGRGLDNEQFF
TRBV12-3/TRBV12-4	many	TRBJ2-1	TRBD2	TGTGCCAGCAGTCCCTATTTAGCGGGAGGGTACAATGAGCAGTTCTTC	CASSPYLAGGYNEQFF
TRBV29-1	NA	TRBJ2-5	TRBD2	TGCAGCGTTGTCGCCCCACTAGCGGTGGGCCACCAGTACTTC	CSVVAPLAVGHQYF
TRBV7-2	few	TRBJ2-1	NA	TGTGCCAGCGCGCCCCCCGGGACATCGGATGAGCAGTTCTTC	CASAPPGTSDEQFF
TRBV6-2/TRBV6-3	NA	TRBJ2-5	NA	TGTGCCAGCAGTTACTCCCTCCGGGGGCGAGAGACCCAGTACTTC	CASSYSLRGRETQYF
TRBV5-1	NA	TRBJ1-2	NA	TGCGCCAGCAGCGGGGACGTCTATGGCTACACCTTC	CASSGDVYGYTF
TRBV6-2/TRBV6-3	NA	TRBJ1-2	NA	TGTGCCAGCAGTTACCCACAGCTGTCCTATGGCTACACCTTC	CASSYPQLSYGYTF
TRBV5-1	NA	TRBJ1-2	TRBD1	TGCGCCAGCAGCTTGGCCTCAAGGGGGCAAGGCTACACCTTC	CASSLASRGQGYTF
TRBV28	NA	TRBJ2-5	NA	TGTGCCAGCAGTTCCCCAGGGGCAGGGGTGGAGACCCAGTACTTC	CASSSPGAGVETQYF
TRBV9	few	TRBJ2-3	NA	TGTGCCAGCAGCGTAGGTATTAGCCAGGGCGGAGATACGCAGTATTTT	CASSVGISQGGDTQYF
TRBV20-1	few	TRBJ2-3	TRBD2	TGCAGTGCAGTGGGGGGTAGCGGGGGCCGCACAGATACGCAGTATTTT	CSAVGGSGGRTDTQYF
TRBV5-1	many	TRBJ2-2	NA	TGCGCCAGCAGCTTCGTTGGAAAGGTCGACAGGAGCTCAACCACCGGGGAGCTGTTTTTT	CASSFVGKVDRSSTTGELFF
TRBV28	few	TRBJ1-1	TRBD1	TGTGCCAGCAGTTTTTTGAGCCGAGGGGGCGCCGGCACTGAAGCTTTCTTT	CASSFLSRGGAGTEAFF
TRBV7-2	NA	TRBJ2-5	TRBD2	TGTGCCAGCAGCTTAACTAGCGGGACCCAGTACTTC	CASSLTSGTQYF
TRBV3-1	few	TRBJ2-7	NA	TGTGCCAGCAGCCAAGGACTTGTGGGGGAGCAGTACTTC	CASSQGLVGEQYF
TRBV20-1	NA	TRBJ2-2	NA	TGCAGTGCTAGAGATCAGGACACCTTGAACACCGGGGAGCTGTTTTTT	CSARDQDTLNTGELFF